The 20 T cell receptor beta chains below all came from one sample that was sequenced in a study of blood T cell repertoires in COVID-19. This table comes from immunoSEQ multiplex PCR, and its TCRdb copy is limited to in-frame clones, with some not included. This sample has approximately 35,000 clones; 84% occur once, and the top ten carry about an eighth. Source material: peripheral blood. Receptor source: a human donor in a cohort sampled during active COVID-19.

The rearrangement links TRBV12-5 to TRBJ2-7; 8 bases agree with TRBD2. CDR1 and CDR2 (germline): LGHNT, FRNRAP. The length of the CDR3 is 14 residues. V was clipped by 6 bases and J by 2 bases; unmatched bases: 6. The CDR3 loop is CASGRTSTAYEQYF. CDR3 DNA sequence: TGTGCTAGTGGCCGGACTAGCACCGCCTACGAGCAGTACTTC.

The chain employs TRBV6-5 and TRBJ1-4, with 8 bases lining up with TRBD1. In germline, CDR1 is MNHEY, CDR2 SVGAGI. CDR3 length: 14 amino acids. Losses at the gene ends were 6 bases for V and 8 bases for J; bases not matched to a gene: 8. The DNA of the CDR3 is TGTGCCAGCAGGCTGGACAGGGCTCGAGAAAAACTGTTTTTT. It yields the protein CASRLDRAREKLFF.

CDR3 nucleotides: TGCGCCAGCAGCCCCGCACAGGGGGGTTCAGAGACCCAGTACTTC. As protein: CASSPAQGGSETQYF. The chain uses TRBV4-3 and TRBJ2-5, with 8 bases that match TRBD1. CDR1 is LGHNA, CDR2 YSLEER, per germline. Trimming took 4 bases from V and 4 from J; bases not matched to a gene: 8. The CDR3 is made up of 15 amino acids.

In nucleotides, the CDR3 is TGTGCCAGCAGCTCCCTGGGGCAGGGGTCCCACTACGAGCAGTACTTC. Amino acids: CASSSLGQGSHYEQYF. V gene TRBV7-8 combines with J gene TRBJ2-7; perhaps TRBD1 as D (6 bases). Germline values: CDR1 SGHVS, CDR2 FQNEAQ. The ends were cut back, 4 bases at V and 3 bases at J, with 19 bases in the middle. CDR3 size: 16 residues. Using reference TRBV7-8 and TRBJ2-7 for the parts outside the CDR3, the full variable domain is GAGVSQSPRYKVAKRGQDVALRCDPISGHVSLFWYQQALGQGPEFLTYFQNEAQLDKSGLPSDRFFAERPEGSVSTLKIQRTQQEDSAVYLCASSSLGQGSHYEQYFGPGTRLTVT.

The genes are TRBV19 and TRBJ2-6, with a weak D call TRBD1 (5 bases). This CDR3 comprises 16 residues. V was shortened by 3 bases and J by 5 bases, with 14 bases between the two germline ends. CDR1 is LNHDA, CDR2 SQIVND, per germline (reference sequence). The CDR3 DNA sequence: TGTGCCAGTAGTATCAGTCTAGGGGTTAGGGCCAACGTCCTGACTTTC. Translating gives CASSISLGVRANVLTF.

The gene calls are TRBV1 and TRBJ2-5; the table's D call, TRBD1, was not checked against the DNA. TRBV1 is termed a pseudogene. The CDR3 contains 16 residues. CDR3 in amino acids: CTSFAGGRTQKETQYF. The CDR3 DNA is TGCACCAGCTTCGCAGGGGGGAGGACCCAGAAAGAGACCCAGTACTTC.

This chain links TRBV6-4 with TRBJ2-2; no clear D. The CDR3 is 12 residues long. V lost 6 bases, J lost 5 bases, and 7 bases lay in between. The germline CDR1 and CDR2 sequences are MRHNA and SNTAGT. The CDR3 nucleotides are TGTGCCAGCAGAGAGAGTACCGGGGAGCTGTTTTTT. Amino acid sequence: CASRESTGELFF.

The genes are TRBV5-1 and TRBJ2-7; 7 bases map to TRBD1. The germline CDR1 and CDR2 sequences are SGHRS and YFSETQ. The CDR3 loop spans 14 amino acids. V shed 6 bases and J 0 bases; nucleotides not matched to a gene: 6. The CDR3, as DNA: TGCGCCAGCAAAAGGGACAGCTCCTCCTACGAGCAGTACTTC. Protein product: CASKRDSSSYEQYF.

The DNA for the CDR3 is TGTGCCAGCAGCTTTGTTTCGGTGAGCCCCAACACTGAAGCTTTCTTT. This gives the protein CASSFVSVSPNTEAFF. The V and J genes are TRBV7-9 and TRBJ1-1; D uncertain. CDR3 length: 16 residues. V shed 3 bases and J shed 2 bases, with 16 bases lying between them. Per germline, CDR1 SEHNR and CDR2 FQNEAQ (reference sequence).

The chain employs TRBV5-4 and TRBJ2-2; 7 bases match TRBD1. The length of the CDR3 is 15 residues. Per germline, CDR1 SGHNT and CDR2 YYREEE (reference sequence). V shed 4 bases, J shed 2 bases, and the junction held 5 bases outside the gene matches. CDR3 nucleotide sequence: TGTGCCAGCAGCCAGAACAGGGGAAACACCGGGGAGCTGTTTTTT. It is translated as CASSQNRGNTGELFF.

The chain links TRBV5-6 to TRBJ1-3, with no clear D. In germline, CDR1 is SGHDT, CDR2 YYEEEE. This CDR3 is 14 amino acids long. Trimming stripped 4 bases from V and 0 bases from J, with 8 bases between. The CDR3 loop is CASSPRSSGNTIYF. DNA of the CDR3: TGTGCCAGCAGCCCGAGATCCTCTGGAAACACCATATATTTT.

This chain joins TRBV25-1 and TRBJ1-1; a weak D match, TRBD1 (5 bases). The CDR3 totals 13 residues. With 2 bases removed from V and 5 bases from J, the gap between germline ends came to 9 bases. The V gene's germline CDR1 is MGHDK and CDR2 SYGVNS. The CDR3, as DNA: TGTGCCAGCAGTGAACAGGGTAGGACTGAAGCTTTCTTT. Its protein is CASSEQGRTEAFF.

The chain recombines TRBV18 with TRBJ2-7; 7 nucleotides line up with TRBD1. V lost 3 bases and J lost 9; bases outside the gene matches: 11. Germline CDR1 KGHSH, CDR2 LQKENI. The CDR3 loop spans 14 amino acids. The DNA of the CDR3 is TGTGCCAGCTCACCCCGGGACAGCCGTCCCGGGCAGTACTTC. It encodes CASSPRDSRPGQYF.

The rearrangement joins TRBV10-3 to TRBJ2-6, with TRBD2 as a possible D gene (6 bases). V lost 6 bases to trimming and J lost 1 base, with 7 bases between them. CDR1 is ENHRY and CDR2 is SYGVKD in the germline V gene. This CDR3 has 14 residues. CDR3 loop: CAISGSSGANVLTF. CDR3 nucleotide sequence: TGTGCCATCAGCGGGAGTTCTGGGGCCAACGTCCTGACTTTC.

CDR3 amino acids: CASSPVGGAPEAFF. DNA for the CDR3: TGTGCCAGCTCACCAGTGGGGGGAGCACCTGAAGCTTTCTTT. This sequence joins TRBV18 and TRBJ1-1, with TRBD1 as a possible D gene (5 bases). V was shortened by 2 bases and J by 6 bases, with 13 bases between the two germline ends. The CDR3 runs 14 residues. Germline lookup yields CDR1 KGHSH and CDR2 LQKENI.

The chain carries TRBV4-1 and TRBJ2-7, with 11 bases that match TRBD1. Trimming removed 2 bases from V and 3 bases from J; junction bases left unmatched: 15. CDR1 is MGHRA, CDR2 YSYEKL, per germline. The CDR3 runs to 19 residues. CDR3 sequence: CASSQTGTGGLFPSYEQYF. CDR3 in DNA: TGCGCCAGCAGCCAAACCGGGACAGGGGGGCTATTCCCTAGCTACGAGCAGTACTTC.

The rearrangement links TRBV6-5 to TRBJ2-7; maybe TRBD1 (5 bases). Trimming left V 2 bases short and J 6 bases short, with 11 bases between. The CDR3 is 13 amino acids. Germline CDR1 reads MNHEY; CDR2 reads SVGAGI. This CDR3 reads CASSYEARAEQYF. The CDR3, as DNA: TGTGCCAGCAGTTACGAGGCCAGGGCCGAGCAGTACTTC.

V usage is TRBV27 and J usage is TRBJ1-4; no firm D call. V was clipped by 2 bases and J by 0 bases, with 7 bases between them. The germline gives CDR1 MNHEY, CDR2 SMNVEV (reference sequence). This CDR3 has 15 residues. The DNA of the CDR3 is TGTGCCAGCAGTTTAGAGGGTTCAACTAATGAAAAACTGTTTTTT. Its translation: CASSLEGSTNEKLFF.

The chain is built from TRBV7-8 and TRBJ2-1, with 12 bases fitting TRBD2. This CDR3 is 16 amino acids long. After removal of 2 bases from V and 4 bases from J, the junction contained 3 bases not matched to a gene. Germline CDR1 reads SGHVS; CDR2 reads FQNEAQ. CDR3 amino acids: CASSLKLAGGYNEQFF. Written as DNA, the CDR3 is TGTGCCAGCAGCTTAAAACTAGCGGGGGGATACAATGAGCAGTTCTTC.

The CDR3 sequence: CASRPPGRYYGYTF. The CDR3 nucleotides read TGTGCCAGCCGCCCACCCGGGAGGTACTATGGCTACACCTTC. J is TRBJ1-2 and V is TRBV6-5; D gene unclear. This CDR3 has 14 amino acids. Germline loops: CDR1 MNHEY, CDR2 SVGAGI. The ends were cut back, 8 bases at V and 3 bases at J, with 16 bases in the middle.